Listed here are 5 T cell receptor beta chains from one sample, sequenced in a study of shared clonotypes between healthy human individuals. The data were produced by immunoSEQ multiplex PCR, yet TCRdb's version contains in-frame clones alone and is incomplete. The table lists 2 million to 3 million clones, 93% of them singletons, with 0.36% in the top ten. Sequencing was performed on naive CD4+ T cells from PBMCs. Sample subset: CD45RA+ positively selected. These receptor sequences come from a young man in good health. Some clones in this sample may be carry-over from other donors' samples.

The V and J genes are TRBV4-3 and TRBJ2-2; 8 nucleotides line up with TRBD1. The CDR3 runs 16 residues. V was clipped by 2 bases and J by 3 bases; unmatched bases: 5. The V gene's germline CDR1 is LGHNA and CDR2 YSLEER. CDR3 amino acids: CASSQRAGGYTGELFF. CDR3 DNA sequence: TGCGCCAGCAGCCAAAGGGCAGGGGGCTACACCGGGGAGCTGTTTTTT.

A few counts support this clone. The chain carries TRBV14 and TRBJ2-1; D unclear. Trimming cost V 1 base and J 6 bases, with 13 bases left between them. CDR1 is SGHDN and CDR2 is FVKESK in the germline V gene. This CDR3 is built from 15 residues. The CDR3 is CASSQGQLARNEQFF. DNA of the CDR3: TGTGCCAGCAGCCAAGGACAACTTGCTCGCAATGAGCAGTTCTTC.

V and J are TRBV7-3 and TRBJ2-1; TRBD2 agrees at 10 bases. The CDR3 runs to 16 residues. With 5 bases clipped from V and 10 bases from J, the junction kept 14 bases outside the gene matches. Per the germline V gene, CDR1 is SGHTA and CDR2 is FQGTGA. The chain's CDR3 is CASSQPGLAGDKEQFF. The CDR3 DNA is TGTGCCAGCAGCCAGCCGGGGCTAGCGGGAGATAAGGAGCAGTTCTTC.

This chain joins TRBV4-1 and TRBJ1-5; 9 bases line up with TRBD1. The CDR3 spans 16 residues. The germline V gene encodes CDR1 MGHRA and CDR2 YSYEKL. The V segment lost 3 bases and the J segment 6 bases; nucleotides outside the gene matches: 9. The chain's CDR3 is CASSHLGQGKGQPQHF. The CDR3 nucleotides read TGCGCCAGCAGCCATTTGGGACAGGGTAAGGGTCAGCCCCAGCATTTT.

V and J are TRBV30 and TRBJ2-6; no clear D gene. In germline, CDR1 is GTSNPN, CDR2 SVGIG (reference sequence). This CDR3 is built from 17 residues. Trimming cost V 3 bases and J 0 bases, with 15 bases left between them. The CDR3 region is CAWRHFSARSGANVLTF. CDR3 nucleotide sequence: TGTGCCTGGAGGCATTTTTCCGCCCGCTCTGGGGCCAACGTCCTGACTTTC.